The 10 T cell receptor delta chains below come from one sample, sequenced in a study of γδ T cells in repeated Plasmodium falciparum infection (dated by TCRdb to the early 2020s). Preparation of the library involved multiplex PCR. Sequencing was carried out with an Illumina MiSeq. Via CATT, TCRdb reprocessed the public reads, and rows with identical DNA were then joined. The sample includes around 49,000 delta-chain clones, with about 2% observed a single time. Approximately 25% of the sample goes to the ten largest clones. For bulk TCR repertoire analysis, Vgamma9/Vdelta2+ and Vdelta2-negative gammadelta T cell populations were flow-sorted out of peripheral blood mononuclear cells. Material: gamma-delta T cells from blood. Receptors were obtained from a pool of human donors (malaria-infected and uninfected, not separated).

Ten or more counts support this clone. This chain uses TRAV29/DV5 with TRDJ1, with TRDD2 matching 8 bases. Losses at the gene ends were 1 base for V and 0 bases for J; bases not matched to a gene: 20. Germline V gives CDR1 NSMFDY, CDR2 ISSIKDK. This CDR3 region has 20 residues. This CDR3 reads CAASSSSYFGGSQYTDKLIF. Written as DNA, the CDR3 is TGTGCAGCAAGCTCTTCTTCCTACTTTGGGGGGTCCCAGTACACCGATAAACTCATCTTT.

The table lists this clone with many counts. A far larger clone is off by one base, so a read error is likely. Other nucleotide sequences in the sample specify the same CDR3. The V gene was identified as TRDV2, while no J gene was called; the table assigns TRDD3, which was not confirmed against the DNA. The length of the CDR3 is 16 residues. Germline V gene data show CDR1 as GEAIGNYY and CDR2 as EKD. The CDR3 reads CACDTVWGIRDRPLIF. DNA for the CDR3: TGTGCCTGTGACACGGTCTGGGGGATACGTGACAGACCCCTGATCTTC.

This clone was detected ten times or more. TCRdb's protein, taken from a much larger clone, differs from this DNA's translation at residue 9, likely owing to a read error; the protein displayed comes from the DNA. The J gene is TRDJ1, the V gene TRDV3; D ambiguous. Germline matching of the DNA provided the J gene here, since TCRdb leaves it blank. This CDR3 contains 15 residues. The ends were cut back, 0 bases at V and 0 bases at J, with 14 bases in the middle. Germline V CDR1 and CDR2: TVYSNPD, GDNSRS (reference sequence). The CDR3 loop reads CAFRFPGQDTDKLIF. CDR3 nucleotides: TGTGCCTTTAGGTTCCCCGGACAGGACACCGATAAACTCATCTTT. Full variable domain (remainder filled in from reference TRDV3 and TRDJ1): CDKVTQSSPDQTVASGSEVVLLCTYDTVYSNPDLFWYRIRPDYSFQFVFYGDNSRSEGADFTQGRFSVKHILTQKAFHLVISPVRTEDSATYYCAFRFPGQDTDKLIFGKGTRVTVEP.

As for this clone: The amino acid sequence in TCRdb belongs to a much larger clone and departs from this DNA's translation at residue 14, likely a sequencing read error; the sequence shown is translated from the DNA. The chain recombines TRDV1 with TRDJ1, with D possibly TRDD3 on 6 matching bases. TCRdb supplies no J gene; here it was assigned by aligning the nucleotide sequence to germline. V gave up 5 bases and J gave up 10 bases, with 41 bases separating them. The CDR3 is 21 amino acids. Per the germline V gene, CDR1 is TSWWSYY and CDR2 is QGS. The CDR3 DNA reads TGTGCTCTTGGGAGGTTTCTCTTAGGGCTGGGGATGCCCCTTCAGCATATCGGACTCATCTTT. Protein sequence: CALGRFLLGLGMPLQHIGLIF.

This clone was detected a few times. The protein recorded in TCRdb matches a much larger clone and deviates from this DNA's translation at residue 18, suggesting a read error; the protein here is obtained by translating the DNA. The chain employs TRDV3 and TRDJ1; maybe TRDD2 (7 bases). Trimming removed 3 bases from V and 13 bases from J, with 45 bases in between. The CDR3 sequence is 20 residues long. Germline CDR1 TVYSNPD, CDR2 GDNSRS (reference sequence). The CDR3 loop is CALGDFLVRVTRKKRGGPIF. CDR3 DNA: TGTGCCTTGGGGGACTTCCTAGTTCGTGTTACCCGAAAGAAACGAGGTGGACCCATCTTT.

Notes on this clone: The mismatch at residue 3 between this DNA's translation and the TCRdb protein of a much larger clone likely reflects a read error; the protein shown is translated from the DNA. CDR3 sequence: CAPGETRPYWGIRGWDTRQMFF. The CDR3 DNA reads TGTGCTCCTGGGGAAACACGGCCCTACTGGGGGATACGCGGGTGGGACACCCGACAGATGTTTTTC. The chain joins TRDV1 to TRDJ3; the match to TRDD3 covers 13 bases. TCRdb offers no J gene call, so here the DNA was matched to germline to obtain one. There are 22 residues in the CDR3. The germline CDR1 and CDR2 sequences are TSWWSYY and QGS.

This clone has a count of ten or more. TCRdb attributes to this sequence the protein of a much larger clone, which differs from the DNA translation at residue 6; a read error is likely, and the protein displayed is translated from the DNA. The chain couples TRDV3 to TRDJ1; TRDD3 matches at 13 bases. V was clipped by 2 bases and J by 1 base; unmatched bases: 13. This CDR3 region has 18 residues. Germline V gene lookup returns CDR1 TVYSNPD and CDR2 GDNSRS (reference sequence). The CDR3 coding sequence is TGTGCCTTTGGGTTCCACTGGGGGATACGCCTCACCACCGATAAACTCATCTTT. Translated, it gives CAFGFHWGIRLTTDKLIF.

This clone has more than one count but fewer than ten. TCRdb pairs this DNA with a much larger clone's protein that differs at residue 11, likely a read error; the protein shown was translated from the DNA. The CDR3 coding sequence is TGTGCCTCTACTTCTTCCCGGCTTCACACCCCCACCGATAAACTCATCTTT. Translated, it gives CASTSSRLHTPTDKLIF. The chain couples TRDV3 to TRDJ1; possible D gene TRDD2, 5 bases. The J gene, left out of TCRdb, was set here by checking the DNA against germline. Germline values: CDR1 TVYSNPD, CDR2 GDNSRS (reference sequence). The CDR3 spans 17 residues. Trimming took off 4 bases at V and 1 base at J, with 25 bases between the two ends.

This clone was recorded a few times. The protein TCRdb gives is from a much larger clone and does not agree with this DNA's translation at residue 23, likely a read error; the protein shown here comes from the DNA. The J gene went uncalled, whereas the V gene is TRDV1; the listed D gene, TRDD3, was not tested against the DNA. Germline CDR1 reads TSWWSYY; CDR2 reads QGS. The CDR3 sequence is 24 residues long. The CDR3 region is CALGELGFLSHWGIRVRATDKLTF. DNA for the CDR3: TGTGCTCTTGGGGAACTGGGTTTCCTATCCCACTGGGGGATACGCGTACGGGCCACCGATAAACTCACCTTT.

Details on this clone: A far larger clone is a single base away, which makes a read error likely. The same CDR3 also results from other DNA sequences found in this sample. This chain joins TRDV1 and TRDJ1; possible D gene TRDD3, 8 bases. No J gene was available from TCRdb, and it was assigned here by a germline match of the DNA. CDR1 and CDR2 from the germline V gene are TSWWSYY and QGS. The CDR3 runs to 22 residues. V was pared by 3 bases and J by 2 bases, with 34 bases between. The CDR3 loop reads CALGEPVLPAYWGLSCTDKLIF. CDR3 DNA sequence: TGTGCTCTTGGGGAGCCGGTCCTTCCTGCCTACTGGGGGTTGAGTTGTACCGATAAACTCATCTTT.